The T cell receptor beta chain described here comes from a study of cytomegalovirus exposure and HLA in healthy donors. The PCR made use of 60 Vbeta and 13 Jbeta primers. Only in-frame clones appear in the TCRdb table, and some are missing; sequencing was by immunoSEQ multiplex PCR. This sample has 100,000 to 150,000 clones, with roughly 85% found just once. Germline V CDR1 and CDR2: SGHTA, FQGTGA. Between the trimmed V and J ends, which lost 5 bases and 8 bases, there was a span of 13 bases. CDR3 length equals 13 residues. This clonotype was sampled from a woman aged 35 to 49 in good health and CMV-seropositive. Specimen: PBMCs. The chain joins TRBV7-3 to TRBJ2-1, with D tentatively TRBD2 (6 bases). The CDR3 sequence is CASSDRPGDEQFF. The CDR3 DNA reads TGTGCCAGCAGCGACCGACCGGGGGATGAGCAGTTCTTC.